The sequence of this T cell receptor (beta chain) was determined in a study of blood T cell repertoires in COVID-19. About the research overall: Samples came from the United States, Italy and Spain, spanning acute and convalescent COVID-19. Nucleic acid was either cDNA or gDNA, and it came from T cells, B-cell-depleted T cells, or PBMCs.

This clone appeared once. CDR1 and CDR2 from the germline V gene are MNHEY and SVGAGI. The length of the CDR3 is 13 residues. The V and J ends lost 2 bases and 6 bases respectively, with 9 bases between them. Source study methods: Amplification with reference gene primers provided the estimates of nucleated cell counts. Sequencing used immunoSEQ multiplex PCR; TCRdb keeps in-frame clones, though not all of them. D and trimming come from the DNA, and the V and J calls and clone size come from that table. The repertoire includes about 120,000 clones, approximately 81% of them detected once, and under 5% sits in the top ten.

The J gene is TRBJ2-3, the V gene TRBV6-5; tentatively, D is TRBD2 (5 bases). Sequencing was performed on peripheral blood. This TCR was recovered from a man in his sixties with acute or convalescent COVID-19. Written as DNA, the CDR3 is TGTGCCAGCAGTTACGCACTAGGGGATACGCAGTATTTT. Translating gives CASSYALGDTQYF.